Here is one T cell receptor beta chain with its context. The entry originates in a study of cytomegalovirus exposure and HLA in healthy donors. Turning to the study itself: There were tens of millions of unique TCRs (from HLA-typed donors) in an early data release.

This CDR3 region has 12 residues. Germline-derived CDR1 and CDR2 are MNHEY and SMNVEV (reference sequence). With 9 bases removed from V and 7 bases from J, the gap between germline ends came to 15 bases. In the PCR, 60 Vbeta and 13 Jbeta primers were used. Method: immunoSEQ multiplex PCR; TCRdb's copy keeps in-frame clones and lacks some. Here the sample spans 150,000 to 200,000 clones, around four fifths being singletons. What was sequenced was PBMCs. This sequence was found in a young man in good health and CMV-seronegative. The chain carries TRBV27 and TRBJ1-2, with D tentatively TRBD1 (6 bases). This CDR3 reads CASRQQGSGYTF. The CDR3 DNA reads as TGTGCCAGTAGACAACAGGGTAGTGGCTACACCTTC.